The T cell receptor beta chain described here comes from a study of CD8 T cells in ankylosing spondylitis (dated by TCRdb to about 2017). About the full investigation: The study set out to find disease-linked TCR variants by profiling T cell receptor beta repertoires in ankylosing spondylitis patients and healthy donors. The full study cohort comprised 25 ankylosing spondylitis patients and 110 or so healthy donors. Peripheral blood was sampled, and synovial fluid was additionally collected from ankylosing spondylitis patients.

Results and caveats for the whole study, not just this receptor: Some motif variants were previously reported in synovial fluid and blood of reactive arthritis patients, suggesting common disease-initiation mechanisms. According to the report, matched synovial fluid samples from ankylosing spondylitis patients were significantly enriched for the disease-linked clones. Blood from ankylosing spondylitis patients appeared to be characterized by a TCR beta motif made up of several highly homologous amino acid variants. The disease-linked clones had a CD8+ phenotype and were found at relatively low frequencies in peripheral blood.

Sequencing was carried out with an Illumina HiSeq 2500. TCR beta libraries were prepared by quantitative 5'-RACE with molecular barcodes. The authors' pipeline ran thus. To identify disease-linked TCR variants, a new computational method was used, one built on a probabilistic model of VDJ rearrangement. TCRdb ran its own pipeline on the public reads, namely fastp trimming at Q25 and MiXCR clone calling, and kept in-frame beta chains. Entries are consolidated by CDR3 protein sequence, retaining the most common genes and DNA. These V and J calls derive from TCRdb rather than the authors' analysis. In this sample the table shows 120,000 or so distinct CDR3 sequences, around 15% of which occur a single time. The ten top clones hold approximately 3.1% of the sample. V is cut by 5 bases and J by 4 bases, and the space between the germline ends is 5 bases. The germline V gene supplies CDR1 SGHTA and CDR2 FQGTGA. The CDR3 runs 12 amino acids, cysteine and phenylalanine included. CDR3 DNA is the only sequence kept; it has 36 bases, read in frame from the first base.

In its sample, this clonotype was seen many times. It has no known antigen specificity. Base qualities are not provided; no much larger clone lies one nucleotide away. The sequence derives from a female donor with ankylosing spondylitis or in good health (not recorded which). The sequence links TRBV7-3 to TRBJ2-2, with the D gene not clear enough to name. Sequencing used blood, either unsorted or a sorted T cell fraction (not recorded which). Read as DNA, the sequence is TGTGCCAGCAGCCGTTCCACCGGGGAGCTGTTTTTT. Translated, it gives CASSRSTGELFF.